The TCR beta chain described here comes from a study of shared T cell receptors in the human thymus (dated by TCRdb to the early 2020s). Notes on the research overall: The study investigated the way shared, self-reactive T-cell receptor alpha chains are produced in the human thymus.

The CDR3 holds 16 amino acids from the cysteine to the phenylalanine. Of the read, only the CDR3 DNA is kept; its 48 bases are in frame from base 1. V is reduced by 6 bases and J by 7 bases, leaving a spacing of 24 bases between them. CDR1 and CDR2 are read off the germline V gene as SNHLY and FYNNEI. The library was obtained by the immunoSEQ multiplex PCR assay. The clones in this table, taken by TCRdb from immuneACCESS, are in-frame only. Not every clone is retained; where verified, under half of the shortfall comes from an unresolved V gene, and the cause of the rest is unknown. In this sample the table shows 600,000 to 900,000 clones, 70% to 90% of which occur a single time. The ten largest account for roughly 0.01% of the sample. The sample holds one count of this clone. Its antigen specificity is not known. No much larger clone is present one base from it, and per-base qualities are unavailable.

The data were also submitted as part of a second study, on human thymus T cells. As noted in the second study: The donors were immunologically healthy infants in Finland who had open corrective cardiac surgery for congenital heart defects. The thymus tissue came from surgical resects taken out during corrective cardiac surgery. Usage of V and J gene segments appeared to be biased in both the thymic and the peripheral blood repertoires. Highly overlapping thymic TCR repertoires among unrelated individuals were reported in the related research. The study used roughly 8 infant thymus samples plus four related peripheral blood samples to characterize TCR alpha and beta repertoires. Donor ages ranged from roughly 7 to 250 days, and the cohort comprised five to seven male and a couple of female infants. After being mechanically released from the tissue, thymocytes were kept at -70 degrees C in pellets of about 10-33 million cells. Genomic DNA was extracted from frozen cell pellets with a QIAsymphony instrument. The immunoSEQ multiplex PCR assay was used to amplify the TCRB and TCRAD loci from a standardized amount of quality-controlled genomic DNA. The amplicons spanned the V(D)J region and were long enough to cover the CDR3 and allow V and J genes to be identified. Through the commercial immunoSEQ service, the amplicons were sequenced on an Illumina platform. Primer bias and sequencing errors were corrected as previously described, and TCRAD and TCRB definitions were based on the IMGT database. Repertoires were analysed with immunoSEQ Analyzer 3.0 and VDJTools, covering basic statistics, V/J segment usage, diversity estimates, rarefaction and pairwise overlap. Diversity was estimated with Chao1, ChaoE, Efron-Thisted, Shannon and inverse Simpson indices, and also on datasets down-sampled to the smallest sample. Repertoire overlap used strict matching of CDR3 nucleotide sequence, V gene and J gene, with Jaccard-based multidimensional scaling clustering. On average, thymus samples gave 750,000 to 950,000 unique TCRB clonotypes, whereas blood samples gave roughly 80,000.

Source material: thymocytes. The V and J segments used are TRBV2 and TRBJ1-2; the D gene assignment is ambiguous. This receptor was identified in a girl in the first two years of life with a congenital heart defect. Donor details come from another sample of the same person, matched by shared clones. DNA sequence: TGTGCCAGCAGGGGTACCCGACACCTTCCCTCCTCTGGCTACACCTTC. This translates into CASRGTRHLPSSGYTF.